The 16 T cell receptor beta chains below were found in one sample sequenced in a study of T cell repertoires in ileal Crohn's disease. Assay: immunoSEQ multiplex PCR; the TCRdb copy retains only in-frame clones and omits some. The table has 3,500 to 4,500 clones, approximately 67% seen once. The sample comprised ileal tissue. All receptors come from an adult with Crohn's disease.

The V gene is TRBV25-1, the J gene TRBJ1-1; 8 nucleotides match TRBD1. Germline V gene lookup returns CDR1 MGHDK and CDR2 SYGVNS. V shed 4 bases and J 4 bases; nucleotides not matched to a gene: 5. The CDR3 has 14 residues. CDR3: CASSAGGYVTEAFF. The CDR3 DNA sequence: TGTGCCAGCAGTGCAGGGGGCTATGTCACTGAAGCTTTCTTT.

Worth noting for this clone: The same CDR3 arises from other DNA sequences in this sample as well. The chain employs TRBV4-3 and TRBJ2-5; D may be TRBD1 (5 bases). The CDR3 runs to 13 residues. The germline gives CDR1 LGHNA, CDR2 YSLEER. The V end lost 0 bases, the J end lost 3 bases, and 5 bases lay between the germline ends. The CDR3 loop is CASSQDREETQYF. CDR3 DNA sequence: TGCGCCAGCAGCCAAGACAGGGAAGAGACCCAGTACTTC.

The sample holds a few counts of this clone. V usage is TRBV9 and J usage is TRBJ2-2; the D gene is possibly TRBD2 (5 bases). The CDR3 contains 13 residues. In germline, CDR1 is SGDLS, CDR2 YYNGEE. The V gene lost 0 bases and the J gene lost 7 bases, with 7 bases spanning the gap. DNA of the CDR3: TGTGCCAGCAGCGTAGTGGCGGGCGGGGAGCTGTTTTTT. This codes for CASSVVAGGELFF.

The chain carries TRBV7-3 and TRBJ1-1; D is perhaps TRBD1 (5 bases). The germline CDR1 and CDR2 sequences are SGHTA and FQGTGA. The CDR3 contains 13 residues. The germline V and J ends were trimmed by 9 bases and 5 bases, with 16 bases remaining between them. The CDR3 DNA sequence: TGTGCCAGTTCCTCAGGGCGGTGGACTGAAGCTTTCTTT. Its translation: CASSSGRWTEAFF.

J is TRBJ2-1 and V is TRBV7-9; D is uncertain. V shed 2 bases and J shed 9 bases, with 14 bases lying between them. The length of the CDR3 is 14 residues. The V gene's germline CDR1 is SEHNR and CDR2 FQNEAQ (reference sequence). Here the CDR3 reads CASSLTRSPLEQFF. The DNA of the CDR3 is TGTGCCAGCAGCTTAACTCGGAGCCCTCTTGAGCAGTTCTTC.

V usage is TRBV10-3 and J usage is TRBJ1-1; TRBD1 aligns across 11 bases. V lost 6 bases to trimming and J lost 4 bases; unmatched junction nucleotides: 4. Germline loops: CDR1 ENHRY, CDR2 SYGVKD. This CDR3 is built from 14 residues. CDR3 coding DNA: TGTGCCATCAGAGGACAGGGGGCGCCCACTGAAGCTTTCTTT. Protein: CAIRGQGAPTEAFF.

Comment on this clone: Its ends do not fully match the called genes, so a read error is possible. The J gene is TRBJ2-1, the V gene TRBV5-1; 9 bases align to TRBD2. The CDR3 is 16 residues long. From germline, CDR1 is SGHRS and CDR2 YFSETQ. The CDR3 protein is CASSSSGVGSYNEQFF. The DNA of the CDR3 is TGTGCCAGCAGCTCTAGCGGGGTTGGCTCCTACAATGAGCAGTTCTTC. Filled out from reference TRBV5-1 and TRBJ2-1, the complete variable domain reads KAGVTQTPRYLIKTRGQQVTLSCSPISGHRSVSWYQQTPGQGLQFLFEYFSETQRNKGNFPGRFSGRQFSNSRSEMNVSTLELGDSALYLCASSSSGVGSYNEQFFGPGTRLTVL.

The rearrangement joins TRBV30 to TRBJ2-3, with 8 bases lining up with TRBD1. The V gene's germline CDR1 is GTSNPN and CDR2 SVGIG (reference sequence). CDR3 length equals 16 residues. Trimming cost V 5 bases and J 2 bases; bases outside gene matches: 12. The CDR3 reads CAWGSGQGRSTDTQYF. DNA of the CDR3: TGTGCCTGGGGCTCCGGACAGGGAAGATCCACAGATACGCAGTATTTT.

The chain has TRBV19 and TRBJ2-1, with TRBD2 matching 13 bases. Germline CDR1 is LNHDA and CDR2 is SQIVND (reference sequence). This CDR3 contains 16 residues. V dropped 6 bases and J dropped 8; count of bases not matched to a gene: 10. DNA of the CDR3: TGTGCCAGTAGAACTAGCGGGAGGGGGAATGCGGATGAGCAGTTCTTC. Amino acids: CASRTSGRGNADEQFF.

The V call is TRBV6-1, the J call TRBJ1-1; D gene ambiguous. Germline values: CDR1 MNHNS, CDR2 SASEGT. This CDR3 is built from 13 residues. V lost 4 bases and J 4 bases, leaving 10 bases between the germline ends. The CDR3 bases are TGTGCCAGCAGTGTCCAGGAAAGCACTGAAGCTTTCTTT. Residues: CASSVQESTEAFF.

The chain is built from TRBV29-1 and TRBJ1-2; a possible D gene is TRBD1 (6 bases). With 4 bases removed from V and 4 bases from J, the gap between germline ends came to 19 bases. Germline CDR1 and CDR2: SQVTM and ANQGSEA. The CDR3 runs to 15 residues. The CDR3 DNA follows: TGCAGCGTTGTTGTTGGGGGCTTAACTAGCTATGGCTACACCTTC. This sequence encodes CSVVVGGLTSYGYTF.

The chain carries TRBV9 and TRBJ2-6; TRBD1 matches 10 bases. J was trimmed by 0 bases and V by 3 bases; bases with no gene match: 3. The CDR3 loop spans 17 amino acids. Looked up from germline, CDR1 is SGDLS and CDR2 is YYNGEE. The CDR3 DNA reads TGTGCCAGCAGCGCGGACAGGGGGAGCTCTGGGGCCAACGTCCTGACTTTC. Its protein is CASSADRGSSGANVLTF.

Only a few counts were recorded for this clone. The chain combines TRBV28 with TRBJ1-2; the match to TRBD1 covers 7 bases. CDR3 size: 14 residues. The junction had 7 bases not matched to a gene; V was cut back by 5 bases and J by 4 bases. From germline, CDR1 is MDHEN and CDR2 SYDVKM. The CDR3 DNA sequence: TGTGCCAGCAGTCTCGGGACAGTACCCTATGGCTACACCTTC. It encodes CASSLGTVPYGYTF.

This clone was detected only a few times. V is TRBV9 and J is TRBJ2-1, with 9 bases matching TRBD2. This CDR3 is 16 amino acids long. Germline CDR1 and CDR2: SGDLS and YYNGEE. Trimming cost V 3 bases and J 0 bases; bases outside gene matches: 4. The CDR3 region is CASSGNSGSSYNEQFF. CDR3 DNA sequence: TGTGCCAGCAGCGGAAATAGCGGGAGCTCCTACAATGAGCAGTTCTTC.

The chain is built from TRBV10-3 and TRBJ1-3, with D possibly being TRBD1 (5 bases). Trimming removed 8 bases at V and 0 bases at J, with 14 bases between. This CDR3 region has 15 residues. Germline V gene sequence: CDR1 ENHRY, CDR2 SYGVKD. CDR3: CAIGGVPLSGNTIYF. CDR3 DNA: TGTGCCATCGGAGGGGTTCCTCTCTCTGGAAACACCATATATTTT.

This clone was counted between two and nine times. This chain connects TRBV6-6 to TRBJ2-7; 11 positions agree with TRBD2. Unmatched junction bases numbered 6, after V lost 5 bases and J lost 3 bases. Germline V gene lookup returns CDR1 MNHNY and CDR2 SVGAGI (reference sequence). The length of the CDR3 is 15 residues. CDR3 protein: CASSPRLAGSYEQYV. The CDR3 DNA is TGTGCCAGCAGTCCCCGACTAGCGGGAAGCTACGAGCAGTACGTC.